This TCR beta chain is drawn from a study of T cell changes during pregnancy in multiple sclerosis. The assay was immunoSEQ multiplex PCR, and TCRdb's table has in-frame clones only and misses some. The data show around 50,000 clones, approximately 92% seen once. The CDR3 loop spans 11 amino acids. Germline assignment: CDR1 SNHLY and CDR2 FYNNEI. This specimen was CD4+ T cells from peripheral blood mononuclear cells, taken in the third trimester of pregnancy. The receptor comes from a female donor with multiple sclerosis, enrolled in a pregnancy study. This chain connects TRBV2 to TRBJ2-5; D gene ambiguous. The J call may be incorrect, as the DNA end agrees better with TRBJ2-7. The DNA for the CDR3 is TGTGCCAGCACCATAGTCTCCGAGCAGTACTTC. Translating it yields CASTIVSEQYF.